This TCR beta chain was sequenced during a study of prognosis after radiotherapy for stage I lung cancer. This clonotype was seen ten or more times. Looked up from germline, CDR1 is ENHRY and CDR2 is SYGVKD. V was trimmed by 2 bases and J by 10 bases, leaving 14 bases between them. This CDR3 spans 13 amino acids. Genomic DNA provided the template from which TCR beta CDR3 was amplified by two-round multiplex PCR. The use of primers specific to each TRBV and TRBJ gene characterized first-round PCR. Via MiXCR, TCRdb re-called the multiplex PCR reads, giving one row per CDR3 protein. Of approximately 28,000 distinct CDR3 sequences in the sample, about 30% were seen once.

The TCR was taken from a donor over 45 with non-small cell lung cancer. The sequencing used PBMCs, collected before or after stereotactic body radiation therapy (not recorded which). The chain combines TRBV10-3 with TRBJ1-2; D is perhaps TRBD1 (5 bases). CDR3 residues: CAISETLNRPYTF. The CDR3 DNA reads as TGTGCCATCAGTGAGACACTTAACAGGCCCTACACCTTC.